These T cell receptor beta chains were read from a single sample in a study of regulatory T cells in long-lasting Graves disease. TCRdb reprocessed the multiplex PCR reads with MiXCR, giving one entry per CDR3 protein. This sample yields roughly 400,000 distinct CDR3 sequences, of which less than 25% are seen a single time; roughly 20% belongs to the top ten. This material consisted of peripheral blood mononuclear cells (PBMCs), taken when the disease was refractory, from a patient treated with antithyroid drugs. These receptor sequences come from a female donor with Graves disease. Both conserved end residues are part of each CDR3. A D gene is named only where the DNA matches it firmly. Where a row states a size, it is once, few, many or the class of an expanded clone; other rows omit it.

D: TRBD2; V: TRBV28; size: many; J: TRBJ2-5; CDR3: CASSARLAGKETQYF; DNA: TGTGCCAGCAGTGCCAGACTAGCGGGGAAAGAGACCCAGTACTTC
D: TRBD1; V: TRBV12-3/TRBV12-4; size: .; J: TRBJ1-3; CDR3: CASRRDSSGNTIYF; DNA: TGTGCCAGCAGAAGGGACAGCTCTGGAAACACCATATATTTT
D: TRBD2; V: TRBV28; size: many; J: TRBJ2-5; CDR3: CASSLFWGLAGEPETQYF; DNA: TGTGCCAGCAGTCTTTTTTGGGGACTAGCGGGAGAGCCGGAGACCCAGTACTTC
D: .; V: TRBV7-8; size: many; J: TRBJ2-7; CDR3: CASSLASNSYEQYF; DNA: TGTGCCAGCAGCTTGGCCTCCAACTCCTACGAGCAGTACTTC
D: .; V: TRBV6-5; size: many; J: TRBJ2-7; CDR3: CASSYSGYYEQYF; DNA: TGTGCCAGCAGTTACTCAGGGTACTACGAGCAGTACTTC
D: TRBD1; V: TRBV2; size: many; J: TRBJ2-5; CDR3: CASSPQRQGGETQYF; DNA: TGTGCCAGCAGCCCACAAAGACAGGGCGGGGAGACCCAGTACTTC
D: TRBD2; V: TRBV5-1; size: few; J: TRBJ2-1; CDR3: CASAGGSYNEQFF; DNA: TGCGCCAGCGCGGGAGGGTCCTACAATGAGCAGTTCTTC
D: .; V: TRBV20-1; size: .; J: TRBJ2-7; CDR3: CSARGLNYEQYF; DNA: TGCAGTGCTAGGGGGCTTAACTACGAGCAGTACTTC
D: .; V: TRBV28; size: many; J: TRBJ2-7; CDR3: CASSFSGTYEQYF; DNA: TGTGCCAGCAGTTTTTCAGGGACCTACGAGCAGTACTTC
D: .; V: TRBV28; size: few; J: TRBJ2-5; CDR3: CASGPWKTQYF; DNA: TGTGCCAGCGGTCCATGGAAGACCCAGTACTTC